What follows are 2 T cell receptor beta chains derived from one specimen sequenced in a study of blood T cell repertoires in COVID-19. Using immunoSEQ multiplex PCR, the repertoire was profiled, and TCRdb retains in-frame clones only, with some absent. The sample carries approximately 530,000 clones, around 90% recorded once. The material sequenced was peripheral blood. Every receptor here comes from a woman between 50 and 59 years old with COVID-19, enrolled during active disease.

V is TRBV30 and J is TRBJ2-4; TRBD2 is a possible D gene (6 bases). CDR3 length: 14 amino acids. The V gene lost 0 bases and the J gene lost 8 bases, with 14 bases spanning the gap. Germline CDR1 and CDR2: GTSNPN and SVGIG (reference sequence). CDR3 nucleotides: TGTGCCTGGAGTGTAGGAGGGAAAGGGTACATTCAGTACTTC. Its translation: CAWSVGGKGYIQYF.

The V and J genes are TRBV27 and TRBJ1-5, with 8 bases that match TRBD1. Germline V gene sequence: CDR1 MNHEY, CDR2 SMNVEV (reference sequence). Trimming took 5 bases from V and 5 from J; bases not matched to a gene: 5. The CDR3 is 14 amino acids. CDR3 nucleotide sequence: TGTGCCAGCAGTCTCCAGGGGGCGGATCAGCCCCAGCATTTT. Amino acids: CASSLQGADQPQHF.